What follows is one T cell receptor (beta chain) and its context. Germline trimming cut 5 bases from V and 2 bases from J; bases unmatched to any gene: 3. The V gene's germline CDR1 is MNHEY and CDR2 SMNVEV (reference sequence). The CDR3 loop spans 15 amino acids. These data are taken from a study of cytomegalovirus exposure and HLA in healthy donors. 13 Jbeta primers and 60 Vbeta primers were used for the PCR. Repertoires were generated with immunoSEQ multiplex PCR, while TCRdb's copy carries only in-frame clones and drops some. The sample consists of about 140,000 clones, about 79% of them appearing once.

The source is a male donor in good health and CMV-seronegative. This chain uses TRBV27 with TRBJ1-3; 10 positions agree with TRBD1. The sample comprised PBMCs. CDR3 region: CASSPGQGAGNTIYF. The CDR3 DNA follows: TGTGCCAGCAGTCCTGGACAGGGGGCTGGAAACACCATATATTTT.